This T cell receptor (beta chain) is from a study of cytomegalovirus exposure and HLA in healthy donors. Germline CDR1 is SGHTA and CDR2 is FQGTGA. With V trimmed by 2 bases and J by 8 bases, 14 bases remained unmatched. This CDR3 has 19 residues. PCR used 60 Vbeta primers and 13 Jbeta primers. The data were produced by immunoSEQ multiplex PCR, yet TCRdb's version contains in-frame clones alone and is incomplete. The top ten hold under 2% of the sample, which has hundreds of thousands of clones, more than 60% seen once. The origin of this receptor is a woman in her 30s in good health and CMV-seronegative. V is TRBV7-3 and J is TRBJ2-1; TRBD2 matches at 14 bases. The sample taken for sequencing was PBMCs. The CDR3 sequence: CASSLVGTSGSPLGDEQFF. Here the CDR3 DNA reads TGTGCCAGCAGCTTAGTCGGGACTAGCGGGAGCCCCTTGGGGGATGAGCAGTTCTTC.